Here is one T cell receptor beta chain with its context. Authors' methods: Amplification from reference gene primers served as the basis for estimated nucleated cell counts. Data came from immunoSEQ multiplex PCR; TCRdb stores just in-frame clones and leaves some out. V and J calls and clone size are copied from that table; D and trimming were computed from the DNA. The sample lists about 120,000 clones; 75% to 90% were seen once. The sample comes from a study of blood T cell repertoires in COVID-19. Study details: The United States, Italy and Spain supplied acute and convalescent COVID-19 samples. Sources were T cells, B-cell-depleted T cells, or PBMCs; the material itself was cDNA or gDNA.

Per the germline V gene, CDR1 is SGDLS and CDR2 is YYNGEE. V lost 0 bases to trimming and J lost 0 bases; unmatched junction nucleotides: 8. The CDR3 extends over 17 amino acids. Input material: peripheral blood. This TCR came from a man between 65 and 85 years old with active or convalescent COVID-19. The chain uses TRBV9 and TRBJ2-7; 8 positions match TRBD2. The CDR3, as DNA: TGTGCCAGCAGCGTAGAGGGGGGACTAGGCGGCTCCTACGAGCAGTACTTC. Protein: CASSVEGGLGGSYEQYF.